The clone carrying this TCR beta chain has more than one count but fewer than ten. The antigen is undetermined. Preparation of TCR beta libraries was done by quantitative 5'-RACE with molecular barcodes. TCRdb fed the 5' RACE reads into MiXCR, producing one record per CDR3 protein. This table has under 550,000 distinct CDR3 sequences, 25% to 30% appearing once. The CDR3 loop spans 16 amino acids. Trimming took 3 bases from V and 2 from J; bases not matched to a gene: 10. Per the germline V gene, CDR1 is SQVTM and CDR2 is ANQGSEA. This sample is part of a study of CD8 T cells in ankylosing spondylitis. Study findings and constraints: A CD8+ phenotype characterized the disease-linked clones, which were relatively rare in peripheral blood. Within ankylosing spondylitis blood, a TCR beta motif made up of several highly homologous variants appeared to be characteristic. The clones that were linked to disease were reported to be significantly enriched in matched synovial fluid samples from ankylosing spondylitis patients.

This TCR was recovered from a male donor with ankylosing spondylitis. The sample was blood, either unsorted or a sorted T cell fraction (not recorded which). This sequence joins TRBV29-1 and TRBJ2-1, with 7 bases aligning to TRBD2. The CDR3 bases are TGCAGCGTTGAGGGCGGGAGCTATTTCACCTACAATGAGCAGTTCTTC. Translation: CSVEGGSYFTYNEQFF.